This T cell receptor beta chain was recovered during a study of post-analysis software for immune sequencing data. Study information: Courses of disease covered relapsing-remitting, secondary progressive and progressive-relapsing multiple sclerosis. Study-wide findings and caveats: Controls showed lower frequencies than patients for roughly five TRBV segments, and TRBV5-6, TRBV5-1 and TRBV20-1 were among these. Patients with multiple sclerosis recorded significantly lower normalized Chao1 diversity than controls, the study found.

There are 15 residues in the CDR3. Germline-derived CDR1 and CDR2 are MGHRA and YSYEKL. Trimming left V 4 bases short and J 6 bases short, with 16 bases between. To note about this clonotype: Its matching antigen is unknown.

Every TCR beta cDNA library bore unique molecular identifiers. TCRdb analysed the PCR reads with MiXCR anew, one entry per CDR3 protein. This table holds roughly 410,000 distinct CDR3 sequences, around a third found once. The chain recombines TRBV4-1 with TRBJ1-5, with D tentatively TRBD1 (6 bases). Material: blood. The receptor comes from a girl under 18 with multiple sclerosis. CDR3 in amino acids: CASSRIQGFGQPQHF. In nucleotides, the CDR3 is TGCGCCAGCAGCCGGATCCAGGGGTTCGGTCAGCCCCAGCATTTT.